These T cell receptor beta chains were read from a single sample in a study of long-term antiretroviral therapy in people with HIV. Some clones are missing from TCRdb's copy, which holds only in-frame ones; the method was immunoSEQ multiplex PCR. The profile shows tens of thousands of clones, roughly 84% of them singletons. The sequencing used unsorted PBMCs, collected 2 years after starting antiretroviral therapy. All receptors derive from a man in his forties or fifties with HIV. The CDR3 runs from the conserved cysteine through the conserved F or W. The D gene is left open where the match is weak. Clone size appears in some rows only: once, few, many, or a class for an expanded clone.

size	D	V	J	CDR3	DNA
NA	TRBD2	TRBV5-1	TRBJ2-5	CASSLGLAGETQYF	TGCGCCAGCAGCCTAGGACTAGCAGGAGAGACCCAGTACTTC
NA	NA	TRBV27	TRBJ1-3	CASSPYTPGVGNTIYF	TGTGCCAGCAGTCCCTATACCCCTGGGGTTGGAAACACCATATATTTT
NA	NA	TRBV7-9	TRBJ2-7	CASSFIEFYEQYF	TGTGCCAGCAGCTTCATTGAATTTTACGAGCAGTACTTC
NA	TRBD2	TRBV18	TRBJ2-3	CASSPLTSGADTQYF	TGTGCCAGCTCACCCTTGACTAGCGGGGCAGATACGCAGTATTTT
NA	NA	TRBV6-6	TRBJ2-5	CASSPTGVETQYF	TGTGCCAGCAGTCCAACAGGAGTAGAGACCCAGTACTTC
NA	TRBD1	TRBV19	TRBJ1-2	CASSPYLGQAYYGYTF	TGTGCCAGTAGTCCGTACCTAGGACAGGCCTACTATGGCTACACCTTC
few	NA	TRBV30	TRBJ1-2	CAWSVQNYGYTF	TGTGCCTGGAGTGTACAGAACTATGGCTACACCTTC
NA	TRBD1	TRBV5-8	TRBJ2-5	CASSGRTGDQETQYF	TGTGCCAGCAGCGGGAGGACAGGGGACCAAGAGACCCAGTACTTC
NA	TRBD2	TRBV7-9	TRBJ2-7	CASSLKGTSGAYEQYF	TGTGCCAGCAGCTTAAAGGGGACTAGCGGTGCCTACGAGCAGTACTTC
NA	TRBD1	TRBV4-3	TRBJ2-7	CASSHPGQGMYEQYF	TGCGCCAGCAGCCATCCGGGACAGGGAATGTACGAGCAGTACTTC